The clone carrying this T cell receptor (beta chain) appeared many times. Antigen: not known. Trimming took off 2 bases at V and 5 bases at J, with 10 bases between the two ends. The CDR3 is 13 amino acids. CDR1 is KGHSH and CDR2 is LQKENI in the germline V gene. This sample was included in a study of neurological immune-mediated disorders. TCRdb re-called the 5' RACE reads through MiXCR, storing one row per CDR3 protein. The table records 45,000 to 55,000 distinct CDR3 sequences, approximately 3.3% of them present only once. General study results and limits: HTLV-1-associated myelopathy showed the most TCR clonal expansion; multiple sclerosis the least, below healthy controls.

The chain has TRBV18 and TRBJ2-7; TRBD1 is a possible D gene (7 bases). The sequenced material came from PBMCs. The source of this sequence is a man in his forties with multiple sclerosis. As DNA, the CDR3 is TGTGCCAGCTCACCAGGAGGGACAGACGAGCAGTACTTC. Translating gives CASSPGGTDEQYF.